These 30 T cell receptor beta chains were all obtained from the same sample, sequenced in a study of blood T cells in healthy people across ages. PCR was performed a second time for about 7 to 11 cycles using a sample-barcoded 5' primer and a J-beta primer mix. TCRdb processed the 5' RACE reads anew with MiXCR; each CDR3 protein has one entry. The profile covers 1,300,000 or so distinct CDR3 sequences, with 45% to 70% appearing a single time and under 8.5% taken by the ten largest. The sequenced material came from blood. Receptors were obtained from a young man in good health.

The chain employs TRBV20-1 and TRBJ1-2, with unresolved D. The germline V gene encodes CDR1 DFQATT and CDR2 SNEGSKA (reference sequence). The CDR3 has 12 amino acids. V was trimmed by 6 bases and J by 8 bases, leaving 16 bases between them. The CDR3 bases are TGCAGTGCAGGTCCCCCAAGCAGGGGCTACACCTTC. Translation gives CSAGPPSRGYTF.

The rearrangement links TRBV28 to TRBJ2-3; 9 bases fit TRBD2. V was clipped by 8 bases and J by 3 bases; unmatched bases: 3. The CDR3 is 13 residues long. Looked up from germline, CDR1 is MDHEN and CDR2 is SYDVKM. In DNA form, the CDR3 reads TGTGCCAGCGCGGGGGGGGAAACAGATACGCAGTATTTT. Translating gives CASAGGETDTQYF.

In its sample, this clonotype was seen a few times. As DNA, the CDR3 is TGTGCCAGCAGCAGCTTCGGGCAGCCCTACGAGCAGTACTTC. It specifies CASSSFGQPYEQYF. The chain links TRBV7-9 to TRBJ2-7; D ambiguous. This CDR3 contains 14 residues. Trimming pared 5 bases from V and 2 bases from J, leaving 13 bases between. Germline V gene sequence: CDR1 SEHNR, CDR2 FQNEAQ (reference sequence).

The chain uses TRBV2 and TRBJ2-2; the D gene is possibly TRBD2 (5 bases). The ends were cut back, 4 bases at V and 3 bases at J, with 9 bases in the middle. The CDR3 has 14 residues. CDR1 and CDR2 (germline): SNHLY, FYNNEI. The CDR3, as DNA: TGTGCCAGCAGTGTTACTAGATACACCGGGGAGCTGTTTTTT. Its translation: CASSVTRYTGELFF. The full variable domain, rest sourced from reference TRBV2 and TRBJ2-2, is EPEVTQTPSHQVTQMGQEVILRCVPISNHLYFYWYRQILGQKVEFLVSFYNNEISEKSEIFDDQFSVERPDGSNFTLKIRSTKLEDSAMYFCASSVTRYTGELFFGEGSRLTVL.

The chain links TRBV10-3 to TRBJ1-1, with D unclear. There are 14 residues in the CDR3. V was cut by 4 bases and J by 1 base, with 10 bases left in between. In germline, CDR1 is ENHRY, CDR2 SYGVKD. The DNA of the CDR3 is TGTGCCATCAGTGGTTCGGCGAAGAACACTGAAGCTTTCTTT. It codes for CAISGSAKNTEAFF.

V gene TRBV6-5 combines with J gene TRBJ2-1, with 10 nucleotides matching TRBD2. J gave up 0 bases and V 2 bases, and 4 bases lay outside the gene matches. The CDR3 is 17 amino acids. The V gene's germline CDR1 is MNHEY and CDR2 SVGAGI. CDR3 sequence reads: CASSYGASGSSYNEQFF. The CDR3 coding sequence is TGTGCCAGCAGTTACGGGGCTAGCGGGAGCTCCTACAATGAGCAGTTCTTC.

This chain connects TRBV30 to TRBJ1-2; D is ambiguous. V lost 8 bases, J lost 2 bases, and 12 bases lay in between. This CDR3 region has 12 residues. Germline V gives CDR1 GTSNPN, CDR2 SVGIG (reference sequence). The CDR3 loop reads CAGGTRNYGYTF. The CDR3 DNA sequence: TGTGCCGGAGGCACGAGGAACTATGGCTACACCTTC.

DNA for the CDR3: TGCAGTACCAACCCAAAGGGACAGCCCTACGAGCAGTACTTC. Its translation: CSTNPKGQPYEQYF. This chain connects TRBV20-1 to TRBJ2-7, with 7 bases that match TRBD1. CDR1 is DFQATT and CDR2 is SNEGSKA in the germline V gene (reference sequence). The ends lost 8 bases at V and 2 bases at J; junction bases unmatched: 12. CDR3 length equals 14 residues.

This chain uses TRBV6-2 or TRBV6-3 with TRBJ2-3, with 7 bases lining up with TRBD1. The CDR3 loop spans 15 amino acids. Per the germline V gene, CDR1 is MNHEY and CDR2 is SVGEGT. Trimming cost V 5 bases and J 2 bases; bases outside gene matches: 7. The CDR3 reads CASSLLTGYTDTQYF. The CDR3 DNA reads TGTGCCAGCAGTCTGTTGACAGGGTACACAGATACGCAGTATTTT.

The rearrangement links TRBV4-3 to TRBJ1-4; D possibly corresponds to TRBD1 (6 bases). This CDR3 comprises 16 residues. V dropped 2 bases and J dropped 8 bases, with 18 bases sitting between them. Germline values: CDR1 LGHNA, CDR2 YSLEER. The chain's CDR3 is CASSQLRAPGQEKLFF. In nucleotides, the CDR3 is TGCGCCAGCAGCCAACTCAGGGCCCCGGGACAAGAAAAACTGTTTTTT.

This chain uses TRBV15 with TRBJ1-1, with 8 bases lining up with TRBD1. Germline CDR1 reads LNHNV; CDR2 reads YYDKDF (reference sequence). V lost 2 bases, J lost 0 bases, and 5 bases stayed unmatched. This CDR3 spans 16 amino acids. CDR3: CATSRPGTGMNTEAFF. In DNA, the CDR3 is TGTGCCACCAGCAGACCCGGGACAGGAATGAACACTGAAGCTTTCTTT. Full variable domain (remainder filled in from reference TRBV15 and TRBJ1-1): DAMVIQNPRYQVTQFGKPVTLSCSQTLNHNVMYWYQQKSSQAPKLLFHYYDKDFNNEADTPDNFQSRRPNTSFCFLDIRSPGLGDTAMYLCATSRPGTGMNTEAFFGQGTRLTVV.

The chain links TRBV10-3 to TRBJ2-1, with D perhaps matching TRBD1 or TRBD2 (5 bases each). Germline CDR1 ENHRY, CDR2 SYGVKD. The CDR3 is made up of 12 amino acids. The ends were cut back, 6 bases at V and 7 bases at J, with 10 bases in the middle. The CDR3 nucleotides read TGTGCCATCAGGGGGGACGGGAATGAGCAGTTCTTC. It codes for CAIRGDGNEQFF.

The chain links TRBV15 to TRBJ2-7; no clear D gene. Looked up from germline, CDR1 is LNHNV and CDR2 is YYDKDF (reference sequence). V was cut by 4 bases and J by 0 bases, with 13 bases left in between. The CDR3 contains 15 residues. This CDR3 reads CATSKGRFSSYEQYF. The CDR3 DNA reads TGTGCCACCAGCAAGGGTCGTTTTTCCTCCTACGAGCAGTACTTC.

CDR3 DNA sequence: TGTGCCAGCAGTTTAACGATGGAGGGGTCCCTCCACTTT. Translation: CASSLTMEGSLHF. The chain carries TRBV27 and TRBJ1-6; TRBD1 might be the D (5 bases). Germline V gives CDR1 MNHEY, CDR2 SMNVEV (reference sequence). V lost 2 bases to trimming and J lost 14 bases, with 13 bases between them. The CDR3 runs 13 residues.

CDR3 amino acids: CSVAVDRAKGPQHF. CDR3 sequence (DNA): TGCAGCGTTGCCGTGGACAGGGCTAAGGGGCCCCAGCATTTT. The chain links TRBV29-1 to TRBJ1-5; 8 bases map to TRBD1. Germline-derived CDR1 and CDR2 are SQVTM and ANQGSEA. The J segment lost 9 bases and the V segment lost 4 bases, leaving 11 bases of the junction unmatched. CDR3 size: 14 residues. Combining the CDR3 with reference TRBV29-1 and TRBJ1-5 gives the whole variable domain SAVISQKPSRDICQRGTSLTIQCQVDSQVTMMFWYRQQPGQSLTLIATANQGSEATYESGFVIDKFPISRPNLTFSTLTVSNMSPEDSSIYLCSVAVDRAKGPQHFGDGTRLSIL.

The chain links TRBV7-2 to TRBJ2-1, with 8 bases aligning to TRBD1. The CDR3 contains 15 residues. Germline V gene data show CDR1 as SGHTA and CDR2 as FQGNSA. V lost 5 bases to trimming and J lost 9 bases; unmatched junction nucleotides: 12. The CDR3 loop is CASSHPRDRSGEQFF. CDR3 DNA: TGTGCCAGCAGCCATCCTCGGGACAGGTCTGGTGAGCAGTTCTTC. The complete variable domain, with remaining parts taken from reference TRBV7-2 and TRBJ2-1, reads GAGVSQSPSNKVTEKGKDVELRCDPISGHTALYWYRQSLGQGLEFLIYFQGNSAPDKSGLPSDRFSAERTGGSVSTLTIQRTQQEDSAVYLCASSHPRDRSGEQFFGPGTRLTVL.

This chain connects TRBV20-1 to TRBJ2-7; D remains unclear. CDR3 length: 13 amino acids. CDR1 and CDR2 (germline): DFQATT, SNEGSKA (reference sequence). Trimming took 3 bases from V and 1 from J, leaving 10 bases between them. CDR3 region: CSASLARSYEQYF. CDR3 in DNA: TGCAGTGCTAGCCTGGCACGGTCCTACGAGCAGTACTTC.

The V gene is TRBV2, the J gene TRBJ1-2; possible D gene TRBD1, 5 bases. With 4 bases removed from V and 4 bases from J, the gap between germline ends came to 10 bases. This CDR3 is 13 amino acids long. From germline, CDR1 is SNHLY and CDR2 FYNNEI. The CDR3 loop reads CASSAGMGYGYTF. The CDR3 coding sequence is TGTGCCAGCAGTGCAGGGATGGGCTATGGCTACACCTTC.

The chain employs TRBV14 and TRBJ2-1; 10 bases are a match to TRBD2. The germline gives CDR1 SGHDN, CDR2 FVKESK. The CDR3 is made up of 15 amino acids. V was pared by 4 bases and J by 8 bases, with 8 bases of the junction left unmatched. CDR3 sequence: CASSRPGLASDEQFF. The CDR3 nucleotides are TGTGCCAGCAGCCGCCCGGGACTAGCGTCGGATGAGCAGTTCTTC.

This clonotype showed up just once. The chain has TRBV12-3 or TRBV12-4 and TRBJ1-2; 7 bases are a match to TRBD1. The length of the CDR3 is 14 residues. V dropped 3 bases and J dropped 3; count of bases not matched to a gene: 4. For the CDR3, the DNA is TGTGCCAGCAGTTTCATCGACAGGGACTATGGCTACACCTTC. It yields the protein CASSFIDRDYGYTF.

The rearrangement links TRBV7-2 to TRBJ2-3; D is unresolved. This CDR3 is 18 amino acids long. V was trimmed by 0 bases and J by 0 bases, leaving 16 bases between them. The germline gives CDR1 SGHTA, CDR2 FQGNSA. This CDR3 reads CASSLAASAVTSTDTQYF. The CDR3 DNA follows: TGTGCCAGCAGCTTAGCCGCGTCGGCGGTTACTAGCACAGATACGCAGTATTTT.

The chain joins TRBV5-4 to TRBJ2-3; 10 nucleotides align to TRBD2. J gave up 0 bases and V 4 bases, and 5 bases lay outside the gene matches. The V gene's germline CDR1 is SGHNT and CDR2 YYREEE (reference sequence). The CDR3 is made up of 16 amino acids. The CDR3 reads CASSGGLATSTDTQYF. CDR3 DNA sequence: TGTGCCAGCAGCGGGGGACTAGCGACTAGCACAGATACGCAGTATTTT. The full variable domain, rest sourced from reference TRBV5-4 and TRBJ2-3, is ETGVTQSPTHLIKTRGQQVTLRCSSQSGHNTVSWYQQALGQGPQFIFQYYREEENGRGNFPPRFSGLQFPNYSSELNVNALELDDSALYLCASSGGLATSTDTQYFGPGTRLTVL.

CDR3 residues: CASSSSAYLLAGAPDTQYF. The CDR3 DNA follows: TGTGCCAGCAGTTCCTCCGCCTATCTTCTAGCGGGGGCCCCGGATACGCAGTATTTT. The rearrangement joins TRBV27 to TRBJ2-3, with 10 bases that match TRBD2. CDR3 length equals 19 residues. V was pared by 4 bases and J by 6 bases, with 19 bases of the junction left unmatched. CDR1 is MNHEY and CDR2 is SMNVEV in the germline V gene (reference sequence).

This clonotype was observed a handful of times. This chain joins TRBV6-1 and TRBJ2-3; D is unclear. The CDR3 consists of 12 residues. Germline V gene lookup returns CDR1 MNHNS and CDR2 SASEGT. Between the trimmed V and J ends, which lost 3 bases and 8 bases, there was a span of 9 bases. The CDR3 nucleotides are TGTGCCAGCAGTGACAATCCGGTTACGCAGTATTTT. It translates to CASSDNPVTQYF.

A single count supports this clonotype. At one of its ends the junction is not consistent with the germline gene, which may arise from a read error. This CDR3 reads CANSLIEGLNTEAFF. CDR3 DNA sequence: TGTGCCAACAGCTTAATTGAAGGCTTGAACACTGAAGCTTTCTTT. J is TRBJ1-1 and V is TRBV7-6; no definite D call. This CDR3 comprises 15 residues. Germline V gives CDR1 SGHVS, CDR2 FNYEAQ.

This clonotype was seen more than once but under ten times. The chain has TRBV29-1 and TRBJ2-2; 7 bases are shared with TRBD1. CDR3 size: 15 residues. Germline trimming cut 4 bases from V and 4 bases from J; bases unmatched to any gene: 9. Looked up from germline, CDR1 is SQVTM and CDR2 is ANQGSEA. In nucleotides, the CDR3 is TGCAGCGTTGGGACAGGCCTGAGTCGCACCGGGGAGCTGTTTTTT. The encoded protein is CSVGTGLSRTGELFF.

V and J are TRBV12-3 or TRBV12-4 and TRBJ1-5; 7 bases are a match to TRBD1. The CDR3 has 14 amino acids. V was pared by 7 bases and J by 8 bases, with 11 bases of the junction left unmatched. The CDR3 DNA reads TGTGCCAGCAAAACCGGGACAGCAGCGGAGCCCCAGCATTTT. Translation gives CASKTGTAAEPQHF.

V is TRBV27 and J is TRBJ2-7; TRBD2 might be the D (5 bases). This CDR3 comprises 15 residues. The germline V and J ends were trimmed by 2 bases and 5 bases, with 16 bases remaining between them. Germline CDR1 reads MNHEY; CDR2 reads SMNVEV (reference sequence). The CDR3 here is CASSLLSRRLNEQYF. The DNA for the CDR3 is TGTGCCAGCAGTTTACTCTCGCGGAGGTTAAACGAGCAGTACTTC.

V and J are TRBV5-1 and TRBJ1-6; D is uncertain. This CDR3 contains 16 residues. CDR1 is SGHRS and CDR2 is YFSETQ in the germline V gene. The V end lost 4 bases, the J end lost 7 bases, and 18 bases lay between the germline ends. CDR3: CASSEGFLTENSPLHF. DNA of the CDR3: TGCGCCAGCAGCGAGGGATTTCTGACCGAAAATTCACCCCTCCACTTT.

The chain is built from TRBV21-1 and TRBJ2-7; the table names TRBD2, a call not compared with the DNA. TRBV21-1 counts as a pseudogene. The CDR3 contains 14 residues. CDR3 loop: CASSKGEGEEEQYF. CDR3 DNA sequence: TGTGCCAGCAGCAAAGGGGAGGGAGAGGAAGAGCAGTACTTC.